This T cell receptor beta chain is drawn from a study of regulatory T cells in long-lasting Graves disease. Study-level findings and limits: Accuracy might have suffered from few samples. Shared public clonotypes totalled 2,741 in persistent patients, compared with about 990 in new patients. Persistent disease was characterized by preferential usage of TRBV28, TRBJ1-2 and TRBJ2-5.

Relying on iRepertoire HTBI primers and Arm-PCR of CDR3 regions, the team built TCR beta libraries. From the multiplex PCR reads, TCRdb called clonotypes with MiXCR, one entry per CDR3 protein. The table shows hundreds of thousands of distinct CDR3 sequences, with roughly a sixth occurring only once. This clonotype was counted ten times or more. Its target is not known. The CDR3 extends over 14 amino acids. CDR1 and CDR2 (germline): SGHAT, FQNNGV. V dropped 6 bases and J dropped 7; count of bases not matched to a gene: 5. Time point given: newly diagnosed GD, antithyroid drugs for less than 3 months. With RNA extracted from PBMCs as input, the TCR library was made. The sample was also reused in another study, on T cells in Graves' hyperthyroidism and ophthalmopathy. From that second work: Ophthalmopathy onset followed model prediction by a median around six months.

V and J are TRBV11-2 and TRBJ2-1; 11 bases are a match to TRBD2. This TCR derives from a woman aged 35-65 years with Graves disease. This material consisted of peripheral blood mononuclear cells (PBMCs), taken at new diagnosis, from a patient treated with antithyroid drugs. In DNA, the CDR3 is TGTGCCAGCAGAACCGGGACTAGCGGAAATGAGCAGTTCTTC. Encoded protein: CASRTGTSGNEQFF.